The TCR beta chain described here comes from a study of T cell responses to AZD1222 COVID-19 vaccine (TCRdb year 2021). For the study in its entirety: TCR sequencing was performed for 230 to 250 trial participants, of whom 200 to 220 were given two doses of AZD1222 and around 25 were given two doses of MenACWY control vaccine. Trial participants were enrolled by age into subgroups of 18-55, 56-69 and 70-plus years, and about 150, 27 and 61 TCR-sequenced participants, respectively, were included in these subgroups. Results and caveats for the whole study, not just this receptor: No day 14 peak-response samples were available, so repertoires were characterized only after the peak T cell response. Conclusions about previously exposed vaccinees are limited, since just a handful of AZD1222 recipients were seropositive for SARS-CoV-2 at baseline. Participants were mostly white British, with more females than males. The authors suggested clonal diversity may have been underestimated. The 56-69-year group was small, and its depth increase did not reach significance, likely because of low power. Vaccine-associated CD4 TCRs spanned the whole spike protein, with dominant responses in regions 160-218 and 743-854. Reportedly, almost half of the unique spike-specific TCRs recognized epitopes lying outside the regions that are mutated in the B.1.351 and B.1.1.7 variants. After two AZD1222 doses, both the breadth and the depth of spike-specific TCRs were significantly higher than at day 0 and than in MenACWY recipients.

What the time point label conveys for this sample: about 28 days (+/-7) after the second vaccine dose. AZD1222 recipients with second doses at about 4 weeks or about 12 weeks were pooled, because spike-specific TCR depth and breadth did not differ between schedules. Samples from vaccinated people were obtained from the UK trials COV001 and COV002, which included a single-blind randomized controlled phase 2/3 trial of AZD1222 (ChAdOx1 nCoV-19) in healthy adults. For TCRbeta chain sequencing, PBMC samples were collected from trial participants at day 0 and at day 28 after the second dose. The CDR3 covers 12 residues, taking in both the cysteine and the phenylalanine. This entry keeps only the CDR3 DNA: 36 bases, framed from base 1. Relative to germline, V is 4 bases shorter and J is 5 bases shorter, with 9 bases between their ends. The germline V gene supplies CDR1 SGHDT and CDR2 YYEEEE. With regard to this clone: Its antigen remains undetermined. No base quality information exists; no much larger clone differs at one position.

The CDR3 regions of human TCRbeta chains were analyzed by immunosequencing. Concerning the study's data processing: Repertoire TCRs were matched against a reference library of SARS-CoV-2-specific TCRs generated with the MIRA antigen-specificity platform. Breadth was defined as the fraction of unique TCRs that were SARS-CoV-2-associated. Depth was defined as the fraction of total T cells that were SARS-CoV-2-associated. Using the MIRA data, every spike-specific TCR was mapped to the spike region that the TCR reacted to and assigned to either a CD4 or a CD8 class. Log10-transformed breadth and depth values were compared by one-way ANOVA with Sidak's multiple comparisons tests. What TCRdb holds here is the immuneACCESS table cut down to in-frame rearrangements. Part of the clones is not present; checked against another copy, under half of the missing clones reflect an unresolved V gene, and the others are unexplained. That table is the source of V, J and clone size, and D and trimming were worked out from the DNA. The sample contains 84,000 or so clones, 90% of them found a single time. Of the sample, about 3.1% falls within the top ten clones.

The rearrangement combines TRBV5-6 with TRBJ2-5, with no confident D gene call. This specimen consisted of peripheral blood, obtained 28 days after the second AZD1222 dose. This receptor was taken from an adult who received the AZD1222 COVID-19 vaccine. The nucleotide sequence reads TGTGCCAGCAGCCTCGGGCGGGAGACCCAGTACTTC. Its coded protein is CASSLGRETQYF.